This T cell receptor beta chain is drawn from a study of beta chain features in type 1 diabetes. This CDR3 has 14 amino acids. Germline CDR1 is SGHTA and CDR2 is FQGNSA. The trim removed 3 bases at V and 7 bases at J, leaving 5 bases unmatched. In regard to this clone: The antigen is not known.

Expressed TCRB transcripts were sequenced, since all the RNA that had been isolated was reverse transcribed. TCRdb's copy holds only in-frame clones and misses some; the assay was immunoSEQ multiplex PCR. The table includes about 700,000 clones, 10% to 15% detected once. Regarding the study as a whole: Patients with Type 1 diabetes showed moderately but significantly shorter TCRB CDR3s in all four CD4+ subsets.

The sequence came from a man in his late teens or twenties with type 1 diabetes. The chain is built from TRBV7-2 and TRBJ1-2, with TRBD1 identical over 10 bases. The sequenced material came from naive CD4+ T cells from blood. The DNA of the CDR3 is TGTGCCAGCAGCTTTGACAGGGGGCGGGTTGGCTACACCTTC. Protein: CASSFDRGRVGYTF.